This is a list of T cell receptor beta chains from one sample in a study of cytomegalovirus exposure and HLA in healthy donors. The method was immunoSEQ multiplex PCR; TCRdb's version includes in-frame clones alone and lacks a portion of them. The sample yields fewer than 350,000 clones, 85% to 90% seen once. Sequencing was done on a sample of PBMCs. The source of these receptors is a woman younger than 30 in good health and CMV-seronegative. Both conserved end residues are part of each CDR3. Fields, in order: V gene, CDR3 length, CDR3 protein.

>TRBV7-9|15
CASTPTGGAGTEAFF
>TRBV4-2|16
CASSQDHGTGSYEQYF
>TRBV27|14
CASSLSPDIYEQYF
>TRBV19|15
CASIPGTQSPRGYTF
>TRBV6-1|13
CASSIDRRDTQYF
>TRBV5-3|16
CARSSPPGGSFYGYTF
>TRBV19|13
CASSISDKNIQYF
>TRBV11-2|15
CASSRGQGANEKLFF
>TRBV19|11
CASSDSGILVF
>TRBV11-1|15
CASSFKGQGNTEAFF
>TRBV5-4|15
CASSYGHGYTDEQFF
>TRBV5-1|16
CASRRGAGGPWDTQYF
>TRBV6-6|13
CASSNTGPSEAFF
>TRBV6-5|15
CASSFKFTGGTEAFF
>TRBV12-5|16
CASGLPQGLLAYEQYF
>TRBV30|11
CACNAGETQYF
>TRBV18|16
CASSLGTGASNQPQHF
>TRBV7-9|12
CASSASIEKLFF
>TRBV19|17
CASSLMGRISYNSPLHF
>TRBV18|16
CASSPPDRARNSPLHF
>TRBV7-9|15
CASSAVGSGNQPQHF
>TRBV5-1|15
CASRPGQGMNTEAFF
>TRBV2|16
CASRRVRTGPNEKLFF
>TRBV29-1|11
CSGGTDYGYTF
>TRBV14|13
CASSQGGPYGYTF
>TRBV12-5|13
CASVGGDSYEQYF
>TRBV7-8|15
CASSLDDRANYGYTF
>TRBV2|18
CASSDVVSAGLANNEQFF
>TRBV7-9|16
CASSFLVAGGPDTQYF